This TCR beta chain was profiled in a study of vaccination and CD4 T cells after COVID-19. The study's findings and limits: Convalescent patients had a median around 90% of post-vaccine SARS-CoV-2-reactive clones that were detected only after vaccination, not before it.

This clonotype has only a few counts. Its target is not known. CD4+ T cells that had been cultured provided DNA sequenced with the Oncomine TCR Beta short-read assay. The authors extracted genomic DNA from cultured CD4+ T cells. TCRdb independently ran MiXCR on the PCR reads; one entry per CDR3 protein. This sample has approximately 20,000 distinct CDR3 sequences, with about 21% found just once. Treatment of the sample: approximately nine-day PBMC culture with coronavirus spike peptide pools or control peptides (ViraFEST assay). There were positive PCR dates ranging from March to December 2020, all predating US Alpha, Beta and Delta variants. The CDR3 contains 14 residues. Trimming pared 7 bases from V and 4 bases from J, leaving 16 bases between.

Sequencing used cultured CD4+ T cells from blood. This rearrangement joins TRBV12-3 or TRBV12-4 to TRBJ1-2; D perhaps matches TRBD1 (5 bases). The clonotype originates from a human donor with COVID-19. The CDR3 sequence is CASNKGAGRYGYTF. The CDR3 region has the DNA TGTGCCAGCAACAAGGGAGCGGGGCGCTATGGCTACACCTTC.